The 24 T cell receptor beta chains reported below all come from one sample, sequenced in a study of cytomegalovirus exposure and HLA in healthy donors. PCR used 60 Vbeta primers and 13 Jbeta primers. Libraries were prepared by immunoSEQ multiplex PCR; TCRdb keeps only in-frame clonotypes and omits some of them. Of tens of thousands of clones listed, just over 75% are singletons. Material: PBMCs. These TCRs come from a man aged 50 to 59 in good health and CMV-seropositive.

This chain connects TRBV7-2 to TRBJ2-1; TRBD2 aligns across 9 bases. V lost 0 bases to trimming and J lost 10 bases; unmatched junction nucleotides: 7. Germline CDR1 is SGHTA and CDR2 is FQGNSA. The CDR3 spans 15 residues. The CDR3 loop is CASSLARGLALEQFF. CDR3 coding DNA: TGTGCCAGCAGCTTAGCGCGGGGACTAGCATTGGAGCAGTTCTTC.

The genes are TRBV11-3 and TRBJ1-1; a possible D gene is TRBD1 (6 bases). Between the trimmed V and J ends, which lost 1 base and 3 bases, there was a span of 15 bases. CDR3 length equals 16 residues. Germline CDR1 SGHNT, CDR2 YENEEA. DNA of the CDR3: TGTGCCAGCAGCTTAGGAGACAGGTTTGGGGACACTGAAGCTTTCTTT. Translating gives CASSLGDRFGDTEAFF.

The chain uses TRBV25-1 and TRBJ2-2; D perhaps matches TRBD2 (5 bases). The V gene lost 2 bases and the J gene lost 6 bases, with 16 bases spanning the gap. CDR3 length: 16 amino acids. Germline V lookup: CDR1 MGHDK, CDR2 SYGVNS. The CDR3 loop is CASSEGDGRGPGELFF. In DNA form, the CDR3 reads TGTGCCAGCAGTGAAGGGGATGGGCGCGGGCCCGGGGAGCTGTTTTTT.

This chain uses TRBV4-2 with TRBJ2-7, with 10 bases fitting TRBD2. Germline V gene data show CDR1 as LGHNA and CDR2 as YNFKEQ. V shed 4 bases, J shed 3 bases, and the junction held 3 bases outside the gene matches. The CDR3 contains 14 residues. The CDR3 protein is CASSPSGRGYEQYF. The CDR3 nucleotides are TGTGCCAGCAGCCCAAGCGGGAGGGGCTACGAGCAGTACTTC.

The CDR3 DNA sequence: TGTGCCATCAGACCGGGACAGGGCTACAATGAGCAGTTCTTC. It specifies CAIRPGQGYNEQFF. This chain uses TRBV10-3 with TRBJ2-1; 9 positions match TRBD1. Germline V CDR1 and CDR2: ENHRY, SYGVKD. The CDR3 totals 14 residues. V was pared by 6 bases and J by 3 bases, with 3 bases of the junction left unmatched.

The chain recombines TRBV7-9 with TRBJ2-5; D is uncertain. The CDR3 is made up of 15 amino acids. V shed 5 bases and J shed 2 bases, with 15 bases lying between them. Germline V CDR1 and CDR2: SEHNR, FQNEAQ (reference sequence). The CDR3 sequence: CASSPTFTQQETQYF. The CDR3 DNA follows: TGTGCCAGCAGCCCCACTTTCACGCAACAAGAGACCCAGTACTTC. Using reference TRBV7-9 and TRBJ2-5 for the parts outside the CDR3, the full variable domain is DTGVSQNPRHKITKRGQNVTFRCDPISEHNRLYWYRQTLGQGPEFLTYFQNEAQLEKSRLLSDRFSAERPKGSFSTLEIQRTEQGDSAMYLCASSPTFTQQETQYFGPGTRLLVL.

The genes are TRBV19 and TRBJ1-3, with D perhaps matching TRBD1 (5 bases). The V and J ends lost 4 bases and 4 bases respectively, with 17 bases between them. CDR1 is LNHDA, CDR2 SQIVND, per germline (reference sequence). The CDR3 has 16 residues. The DNA for the CDR3 is TGTGCCAGTAGTAACCCCCCCGGGGGTCAAGGAAACACCATATATTTT. Translating gives CASSNPPGGQGNTIYF.

V usage is TRBV5-4 and J usage is TRBJ2-5; 8 positions agree with TRBD1. In germline, CDR1 is SGHNT, CDR2 YYREEE (reference sequence). V shed 0 bases and J 4 bases; nucleotides not matched to a gene: 2. The CDR3 contains 14 residues. CDR3 amino acids: CASSLGQGRETQYF. In DNA form, the CDR3 reads TGTGCCAGCAGCTTGGGACAGGGGAGAGAGACCCAGTACTTC.

The V gene is TRBV5-8, the J gene TRBJ1-2; D is perhaps TRBD1 (5 bases). V was clipped by 4 bases and J by 8 bases, with 21 bases between them. The CDR3 is made up of 15 amino acids. In germline, CDR1 is SGHTS, CDR2 YDEGEE. The CDR3 DNA follows: TGTGCCAGCAGCCGCCCCCTGCAAGGCCAGGGAGGCTACACCTTC. Translated: CASSRPLQGQGGYTF.

V and J are TRBV5-4 and TRBJ1-1, with TRBD1 matching 11 bases. CDR3 length: 14 amino acids. Looked up from germline, CDR1 is SGHNT and CDR2 is YYREEE (reference sequence). The V and J ends lost 4 bases and 3 bases, in that order; junction bases with no gene match: 2. Here the CDR3 reads CASSRGQGDTEAFF. CDR3 coding DNA: TGTGCCAGCAGCCGGGGACAGGGGGACACTGAAGCTTTCTTT.

Only a few counts were recorded for this clone. The V and J genes are TRBV27 and TRBJ2-1; 8 positions match TRBD2. Germline values: CDR1 MNHEY, CDR2 SMNVEV (reference sequence). The CDR3 has 20 residues. V was pared by 3 bases and J by 4 bases, with 20 bases of the junction left unmatched. The CDR3 spells CASSFPTTKPGLAVYNEQFF. In nucleotides, the CDR3 is TGTGCCAGCAGTTTTCCCACAACGAAACCAGGACTAGCAGTTTACAATGAGCAGTTCTTC.

This chain uses TRBV6-5 with TRBJ1-2; D unresolved. The germline V gene encodes CDR1 MNHEY and CDR2 SVGAGI. The V and J ends lost 6 bases and 4 bases respectively, with 18 bases between them. This CDR3 region has 15 residues. In DNA form, the CDR3 reads TGTGCCAGCAGGGAGATGTTGGAGGCAGGCTATGGCTACACCTTC. This codes for CASREMLEAGYGYTF.

This chain links TRBV7-6 with TRBJ2-1; D may be TRBD2 (6 bases). Germline V lookup: CDR1 SGHVS, CDR2 FNYEAQ. Trimming stripped 3 bases from V and 6 bases from J, with 15 bases between. The CDR3 is 15 amino acids. The CDR3 region has the DNA TGTGCCAGCAGCTTGTTCAGGGTGGAGGGCAATGAGCAGTTCTTC. It encodes CASSLFRVEGNEQFF. Drawing the rest from reference TRBV7-6 and TRBJ2-1, the complete variable domain is GAGVSQSPRYKVTKRGQDVALRCDPISGHVSLYWYRQALGQGPEFLTYFNYEAQQDKSGLPNDRFSAERPEGSISTLTIQRTEQRDSAMYRCASSLFRVEGNEQFFGPGTRLTVL.

The chain has TRBV7-9 and TRBJ2-2; D is unresolved. CDR1 is SEHNR, CDR2 FQNEAQ, per germline (reference sequence). This CDR3 spans 15 amino acids. The CDR3 sequence is CAAPKRGSFTGELFF. The CDR3 DNA follows: TGTGCGGCCCCCAAAAGAGGCAGTTTCACCGGGGAGCTGTTTTTT.

V and J are TRBV20-1 and TRBJ1-1, with D perhaps TRBD1 (5 bases). This CDR3 is built from 11 residues. Per germline, CDR1 DFQATT and CDR2 SNEGSKA (reference sequence). V gave up 5 bases and J gave up 10 bases, with 14 bases separating them. For the CDR3, the DNA is TGCAGTGCTCTTAACAGGCTTGGAGCTTTCTTT. This codes for CSALNRLGAFF.

The chain uses TRBV19 and TRBJ2-7; tentatively, D is TRBD1 (5 bases). Trimming stripped 3 bases from V and 0 bases from J, with 12 bases between. The CDR3 loop spans 15 amino acids. Per germline, CDR1 LNHDA and CDR2 SQIVND (reference sequence). The chain's CDR3 is CASSIIDSNSYEQYF. In DNA form, the CDR3 reads TGTGCCAGTAGTATCATAGACAGCAACTCCTACGAGCAGTACTTC.

The gene calls are TRBV15 and TRBJ2-2; TRBD1 matches at 9 bases. The trim removed 4 bases at V and 5 bases at J, leaving 11 bases unmatched. CDR3 length: 17 amino acids. In germline, CDR1 is LNHNV, CDR2 YYDKDF (reference sequence). The CDR3 reads CATSNPSGQGLTGELFF. CDR3 DNA sequence: TGTGCCACCAGCAATCCGTCGGGACAGGGTTTAACCGGGGAGCTGTTTTTT.

The rearrangement uses TRBV27 and TRBJ2-1, with D uncertain. The CDR3 runs to 14 residues. The V end lost 3 bases, the J end lost 1 base, and 7 bases lay between the germline ends. Germline V gene sequence: CDR1 MNHEY, CDR2 SMNVEV (reference sequence). CDR3 coding DNA: TGTGCCAGCAGTTTCGTTGCGTCCTACAATGAGCAGTTCTTC. It codes for CASSFVASYNEQFF.

The rearrangement joins TRBV7-2 to TRBJ1-2; D is possibly TRBD1 (5 bases). CDR3 size: 14 residues. Germline loops: CDR1 SGHTA, CDR2 FQGNSA. V gave up 8 bases and J gave up 4 bases, with 17 bases separating them. The CDR3 DNA sequence: TGTGCCAGCGGGAGGGGTTACCCTGGCTATGGCTACACCTTC. Protein sequence: CASGRGYPGYGYTF.

In DNA, the CDR3 is TGTGCCATCAGCGGCTCCGGACAGGCAGAAAACATTCAGTACTTC. Protein sequence: CAISGSGQAENIQYF. This chain uses TRBV10-3 with TRBJ2-4; TRBD1 matches at 7 bases. Trimming took 6 bases from V and 5 from J; bases not matched to a gene: 10. CDR1 ENHRY and CDR2 SYGVKD come from the germline V gene. This CDR3 is 15 amino acids long.

DNA of the CDR3: TGTGCCAGCACCTCCGGGAGGGGGTTTAATGGCTACACCTTC. Protein sequence: CASTSGRGFNGYTF. This rearrangement joins TRBV27 to TRBJ1-2; weak D call: TRBD1 (6 bases). Germline V lookup: CDR1 MNHEY, CDR2 SMNVEV (reference sequence). The CDR3 consists of 14 residues. V dropped 7 bases and J dropped 6 bases, with 18 bases sitting between them.

The chain has TRBV2 and TRBJ2-7; TRBD2 agrees at 13 bases. This CDR3 contains 18 residues. The V and J ends lost 8 bases and 4 bases, in that order; junction bases with no gene match: 17. Per the germline V gene, CDR1 is SNHLY and CDR2 is FYNNEI. The CDR3 is CASEVGTSGIVRRYEQYF. The CDR3 DNA follows: TGTGCCAGCGAAGTCGGGACTAGCGGGATCGTTCGGCGTTACGAGCAGTACTTC.

The V gene is TRBV19, the J gene TRBJ1-4; D not resolved. Germline V gene lookup returns CDR1 LNHDA and CDR2 SQIVND (reference sequence). This CDR3 is 13 amino acids long. V lost 5 bases and J lost 4, with 8 bases in between. The DNA of the CDR3 is TGTGCCAGTAGTTACAGTAATAATGAAAAACTGTTTTTT. This translates into CASSYSNNEKLFF.

This clone was observed a few times. V gene TRBV5-6 combines with J gene TRBJ1-6; 7 bases are shared with TRBD1. Germline V gene data show CDR1 as SGHDT and CDR2 as YYEEEE. J lost 8 bases, V lost 2 bases, and 4 bases had no gene match. This CDR3 comprises 14 residues. CDR3 bases: TGTGCCAGCAGCTTTTACAGGGGTGATTCACCCCTCCACTTT. The encoded protein is CASSFYRGDSPLHF.